This TCR beta chain derives from a study of blood T cell repertoires in COVID-19. Across the whole study: Acute and convalescent COVID-19 samples came from the United States, Italy and Spain.

Produced via immunoSEQ multiplex PCR; TCRdb's table is partial and in-frame only. The table records over 120,000 clones, 80% to 90% of them present only once. The CDR3 spans 16 residues. The germline CDR1 and CDR2 sequences are SGHTS and YDEGEE. Unmatched junction bases numbered 11, after V lost 4 bases and J lost 6 bases. The TCR originated in a woman aged 45-59 years with active or convalescent COVID-19. Input material: peripheral blood. This chain connects TRBV5-8 to TRBJ1-5, with 9 bases lining up with TRBD1. The chain's CDR3 is CASSLRDRAIGQPQHF. In nucleotides, the CDR3 is TGTGCCAGCAGCCTCCGGGACAGGGCTATTGGTCAGCCCCAGCATTTT.